This T cell receptor beta chain originates from a study of radiotherapy plus CTLA-4 blockade in lung cancer. Whole-study context: Disease control was seen in roughly 30% of patients, objective responses in roughly 17%. Study observations and caveats: Some TCR clones had been derived from tumors. These clones expanded in peripheral blood after radiotherapy plus ipilimumab. With interferon-beta, early dynamics of blood T cell clones were reported to best predict response.

A note on this clone: Antigen unknown.

Participants had chemo-refractory metastatic non-small-cell lung cancer and were treated with focal radiation plus ipilimumab CTLA-4 blockade. Sequencing used immunoSEQ multiplex PCR; TCRdb keeps in-frame clones, though not all of them. The profile shows 20,000 to 30,000 clones, roughly 71% of them singletons. Germline V gives CDR1 SGHTA, CDR2 FQGNSA. The CDR3 has 19 residues. V lost 6 bases, J lost 0 bases, and 12 bases stayed unmatched. V gene TRBV7-2 combines with J gene TRBJ1-4, with 11 bases aligning to TRBD1. The sample was peripheral blood, taken from a patient treated with radiotherapy plus ipilimumab. This receptor was obtained from a human donor with non-small cell lung cancer that progressed on radiotherapy plus ipilimumab. In DNA form, the CDR3 reads TGTGCCAGCAGTGGGGATCCTCGGGACAGGGGGACAACTAATGAAAAACTGTTTTTT. Protein product: CASSGDPRDRGTTNEKLFF. The full variable domain, with the rest looked up from reference TRBV7-2 and TRBJ1-4, is GAGVSQSPSNKVTEKGKDVELRCDPISGHTALYWYRQSLGQGLEFLIYFQGNSAPDKSGLPSDRFSAERTGGSVSTLTIQRTQQEDSAVYLCASSGDPRDRGTTNEKLFFGSGTQLSVL.